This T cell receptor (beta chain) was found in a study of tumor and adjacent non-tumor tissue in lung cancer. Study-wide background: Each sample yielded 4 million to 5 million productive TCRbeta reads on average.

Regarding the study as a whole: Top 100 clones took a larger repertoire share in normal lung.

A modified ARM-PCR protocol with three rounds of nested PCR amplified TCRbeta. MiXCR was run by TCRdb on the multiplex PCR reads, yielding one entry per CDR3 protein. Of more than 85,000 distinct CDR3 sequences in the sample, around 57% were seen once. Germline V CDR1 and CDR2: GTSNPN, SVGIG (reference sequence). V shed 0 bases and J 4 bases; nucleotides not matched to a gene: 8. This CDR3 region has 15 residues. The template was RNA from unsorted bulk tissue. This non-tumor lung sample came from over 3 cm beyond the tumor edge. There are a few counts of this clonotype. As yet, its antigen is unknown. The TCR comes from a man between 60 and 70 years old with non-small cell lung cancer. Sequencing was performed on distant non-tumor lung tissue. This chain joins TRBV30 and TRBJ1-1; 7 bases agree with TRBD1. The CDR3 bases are TGTGCCTGGAGTGTAGTGACAGGGTCGAGCACTGAAGCTTTCTTT. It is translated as CAWSVVTGSSTEAFF.